These 11 T cell receptor beta chains were sequenced from one sample in a study of blood T cell repertoires in COVID-19. The table came from immunoSEQ multiplex PCR; TCRdb's copy has only in-frame clones and leaves some out. The sample lists 270,000 or so clones, just under 90% seen once, with over 8.5% in the top ten. Sequencing was done on a sample of peripheral blood. Receptors were obtained from a woman in her twenties or thirties with COVID-19, enrolled during active disease.

The J gene is TRBJ1-1, the V gene TRBV6-6; D ambiguous. From germline, CDR1 is MNHNY and CDR2 SVGAGI (reference sequence). Trimming took 0 bases from V and 7 from J, leaving 6 bases between them. The CDR3 length is 12 residues. The CDR3 DNA reads TGTGCCAGCAGTTACTCCCAGGTTGAAGCTTTCTTT. Its translation is CASSYSQVEAFF.

V usage is TRBV29-1 and J usage is TRBJ2-3; 13 nucleotides align to TRBD2. The CDR3 runs 17 residues. Germline CDR1 reads SQVTM; CDR2 reads ANQGSEA. Unmatched junction bases numbered 8, after V lost 5 bases and J lost 0 bases. CDR3: CSVSTSGGAVSTDTQYF. CDR3 sequence (DNA): TGCAGCGTTAGCACTAGCGGGGGGGCGGTAAGCACAGATACGCAGTATTTT.

The chain couples TRBV11-2 to TRBJ2-5, with D possibly TRBD1 on 6 matching bases. In germline, CDR1 is SGHAT, CDR2 FQNNGV. This CDR3 region has 15 residues. Trimming cost V 3 bases and J 5 bases, with 16 bases left between them. CDR3 nucleotides: TGTGCCAGCAGCTTTGGGACACCCCCGGGGGAGACCCAGTACTTC. Residues: CASSFGTPPGETQYF.

This clone was counted a single time. The chain couples TRBV19 to TRBJ1-1; D might be TRBD1 (6 bases). Deletions cut 3 bases from V and 0 bases from J, with 14 bases between. The CDR3 contains 16 residues. Germline loops: CDR1 LNHDA, CDR2 SQIVND (reference sequence). The CDR3 loop is CASSIDPGQMNTEAFF. DNA of the CDR3: TGTGCCAGTAGTATTGATCCAGGACAGATGAACACTGAAGCTTTCTTT.

V gene TRBV6-2 or TRBV6-3 combines with J gene TRBJ1-1, with D possibly TRBD1 on 5 matching bases. This CDR3 is built from 13 residues. Germline V gives CDR1 MNHEY, CDR2 SVGEGT. V was cut by 4 bases and J by 4 bases, with 10 bases left in between. The DNA for the CDR3 is TGTGCCAGCAGTTTGACCAGGGCCACTGAAGCTTTCTTT. Translated, it gives CASSLTRATEAFF.

The V gene is TRBV14, the J gene TRBJ1-2; no clear D. V was trimmed by 7 bases and J by 7 bases, leaving 16 bases between them. The CDR3 consists of 13 residues. The germline V gene has CDR1 SGHDN and CDR2 FVKESK. The CDR3 is CASTSEDGSGYTF. The CDR3, as DNA: TGTGCCAGCACCTCTGAAGACGGGAGTGGCTACACCTTC.

This chain uses TRBV18 with TRBJ2-1, with D perhaps TRBD2 (6 bases). Germline V gene data show CDR1 as KGHSH and CDR2 as LQKENI. This CDR3 is built from 13 residues. Trimming shortened V by 5 bases and J by 6 bases, and 11 bases separated the two germline ends. The CDR3 reads CASSSGLANEQFF. The CDR3 DNA follows: TGTGCCAGCTCATCGGGACTCGCCAATGAGCAGTTCTTC. The full variable domain, in which reference TRBV18 and TRBJ2-1 provide the parts outside the CDR3, is NAGVMQNPRHLVRRRGQEARLRCSPMKGHSHVYWYRQLPEEGLKFMVYLQKENIIDESGMPKERFSAEFPKEGPSILRIQQVVRGDSAAYFCASSSGLANEQFFGPGTRLTVL.

This rearrangement joins TRBV3-1 (or the pseudogene TRBV3-2) to TRBJ1-6; D gene unclear. CDR1 and CDR2 (germline): LGHDT, YNNKEL (reference sequence). The V end was cut by 1 base, the J end by 8 bases, with 18 bases between. The CDR3 runs 17 residues. The CDR3 region is CASSQGKGWKRDSPLHF. CDR3 coding DNA: TGTGCCAGCAGCCAAGGAAAGGGCTGGAAGCGGGATTCACCCCTCCACTTT.

The gene calls are TRBV19 and TRBJ1-4; D remains unclear. Looked up from germline, CDR1 is LNHDA and CDR2 is SQIVND (reference sequence). Trimming stripped 1 base from V and 11 bases from J, with 5 bases between. CDR3 length: 11 amino acids. CDR3 amino acids: CASSIGPKLFF. CDR3 in DNA: TGTGCCAGTAGTATAGGGCCTAAACTGTTTTTT.

The chain combines TRBV28 with TRBJ2-3; D not certain. The CDR3 sequence is 13 residues long. Per germline, CDR1 MDHEN and CDR2 SYDVKM. The germline V and J ends were trimmed by 6 bases and 2 bases, with 9 bases remaining between them. The CDR3 sequence: CASRPHNTDTQYF. The CDR3 DNA sequence: TGTGCCAGCAGACCCCACAACACAGATACGCAGTATTTT.

Only a few counts were recorded for this clone. V gene TRBV7-6 combines with J gene TRBJ2-7; 9 bases agree with TRBD1. V shed 1 base, J shed 5 bases, and the junction held 3 bases outside the gene matches. CDR3 length equals 14 residues. From germline, CDR1 is SGHVS and CDR2 FNYEAQ. The CDR3 DNA sequence: TGTGCCAGCAGCTTAGGCGGGACAGGGAACGAGCAGTACTTC. It is translated as CASSLGGTGNEQYF.